Listed below are T cell receptor beta chains from one sample, sequenced in a study of cytomegalovirus exposure and HLA in healthy donors. The protocol was immunoSEQ multiplex PCR, while the TCRdb copy is restricted to in-frame clones and leaves out a portion. The table lists tens of thousands of clones, around four fifths of them singletons. The source material was PBMCs. These receptors came from a young man in good health and CMV-seronegative. Each CDR3 is given with its conserved first and last residue. The D gene is left open where the match is weak. Not all rows give a size; the values are once, few, many and, for expanded clones, a class.

CDR3 protein	CDR3 DNA	D gene	V gene	clone size	J gene
CATSKGGPAAFF	TGTGCCACCAGCAAGGGAGGACCAGCGGCGTTCTTC	.	TRBV15	once	TRBJ2-1
CASSQEQAGKLFF	TGCGCCAGCAGCCAAGAGCAAGCGGGGAAACTGTTTTTT	.	TRBV4-1	.	TRBJ1-4
CASRTGVPVMGNQPQHF	TGTGCCAGTAGAACAGGGGTTCCCGTTATGGGCAATCAGCCCCAGCATTTT	TRBD1	TRBV19	.	TRBJ1-5
CASRKVDTNTEAFF	TGTGCCAGCAGGAAAGTAGACACTAACACTGAAGCTTTCTTT	.	TRBV27	once	TRBJ1-1
CASNAGQYQETQYF	TGTGCCAGCAATGCGGGGCAGTACCAAGAGACCCAGTACTTC	.	TRBV2	.	TRBJ2-5
CASRAGQTNYGYTF	TGTGCCAGCAGAGCCGGACAGACCAACTATGGCTACACCTTC	.	TRBV2	.	TRBJ1-2
CASSLYPYYEQYF	TGTGCCAGCAGTTTATACCCCTACTACGAGCAGTACTTC	.	TRBV27	few	TRBJ2-7
CASTFESGTNEKLFF	TGTGCCAGCACCTTTGAGAGTGGAACTAATGAAAAACTGTTTTTT	.	TRBV11-3	once	TRBJ1-4
CASSEADYGYTF	TGTGCCAGCAGTGAAGCGGACTATGGCTACACCTTC	.	TRBV28	once	TRBJ1-2
CASRDTLRDTQYF	TGTGCCAGCAGGGACACCTTGCGAGATACGCAGTATTTT	.	TRBV6-5	.	TRBJ2-3
CATSRENRGSGNTIYF	TGTGCCACCAGCAGAGAGAACAGGGGATCTGGAAACACCATATATTTT	TRBD1	TRBV15	.	TRBJ1-3
CASSFDRSSSYEQYF	TGCGCCAGCAGCTTCGACAGAAGTAGCTCCTACGAGCAGTACTTC	.	TRBV5-1	.	TRBJ2-7
CASSLDRGTEKLFF	TGTGCCAGCAGCTTGGATCGGGGTACTGAAAAACTGTTTTTT	.	TRBV5-4	.	TRBJ1-4
CSPVGQGGSEQFF	TGCAGCCCAGTGGGACAGGGGGGTAGTGAGCAGTTCTTC	TRBD1	TRBV29-1	.	TRBJ2-1
CASSLGSGVNNEKLFF	TGCGCCAGCAGCTTGGGGTCCGGGGTGAATAATGAAAAACTGTTTTTT	.	TRBV5-1	.	TRBJ1-4
CARSAPSISGNTIYF	TGTGCCCGCTCCGCCCCCAGTATATCGGGAAACACCATATATTTT	.	TRBV2	few	TRBJ1-3
CASSRDRANTEAFF	TGTGCCAGCAGCCGGGACAGGGCGAACACTGAAGCTTTCTTT	TRBD1	TRBV7-9	.	TRBJ1-1
CASSLSTGQHYGYTF	TGCGCCAGCAGCTTAAGTACGGGACAGCACTATGGCTACACCTTC	TRBD1	TRBV5-1	.	TRBJ1-2
CASSENRGGGPQHF	TGTGCCAGCAGTGAAAATAGGGGAGGTGGGCCCCAGCATTTT	.	TRBV6-1	.	TRBJ1-5
CASSPLEGVNTGELFF	TGTGCCAGCTCACCGCTGGAGGGAGTCAACACCGGGGAGCTGTTTTTT	.	TRBV18	.	TRBJ2-2
CASSPAGTDYGYTF	TGCGCCAGCAGCCCCGCTGGGACAGACTATGGCTACACCTTC	TRBD1	TRBV5-1	.	TRBJ1-2
CASSPDRVNTEAFF	TGCGCCAGCAGCCCGGACAGGGTGAACACTGAAGCTTTCTTT	TRBD1	TRBV5-1	.	TRBJ1-1
CASSPSAGGPETQYF	TGTGCCAGCAGCCCCTCAGCGGGGGGGCCAGAGACCCAGTACTTC	TRBD2	TRBV6-5	medium-sized	TRBJ2-5
CASSLEGLSSGNTIYF	TGTGCCAGTAGTCTCGAGGGACTTAGTTCTGGAAACACCATATATTTT	.	TRBV19	.	TRBJ1-3
CASSSNRENYGYTF	TGTGCCAGCAGTTCGAACAGAGAGAACTATGGCTACACCTTC	.	TRBV5-4	.	TRBJ1-2
CASSSTGGSGEKLFF	TGTGCCAGCAGTTCGACAGGGGGTAGCGGTGAAAAACTGTTTTTT	TRBD1	TRBV6-6	few	TRBJ1-4
CASSIPGLAYSYTF	TGTGCCAGCAGCATACCTGGACTGGCGTATAGCTACACCTTC	.	TRBV5-6	.	TRBJ1-2
CASSQTGVSNSPLHF	TGCGCCAGCAGCCAAACAGGGGTCTCCAATTCACCCCTCCACTTT	TRBD1	TRBV4-1	.	TRBJ1-6
CASSLQRTYEQYF	TGTGCCAGCAGCTTACAGCGGACCTACGAGCAGTACTTC	.	TRBV11-2	.	TRBJ2-7
CASGRRSNTEAFF	TGTGCCAGCGGCCGAAGGAGTAACACTGAAGCTTTCTTT	.	TRBV6-1	.	TRBJ1-1
CASSLALNDRYGYTF	TGTGCCAGCAGCTTAGCGTTAAATGACAGATATGGCTACACCTTC	.	TRBV7-9	.	TRBJ1-2
CASSPQTTAGPLHF	TGTGCCAGCTCACCACAGACGACCGCGGGACCCCTCCACTTT	.	TRBV18	.	TRBJ1-6
CSVDSGTGSANYGYTF	TGCAGCGTGGATTCCGGGACAGGGTCCGCTAACTATGGCTACACCTTC	TRBD1	TRBV29-1	.	TRBJ1-2
CAGAAELGSPLHF	TGTGCGGGGGCAGCCGAACTGGGTTCACCCCTCCACTTT	.	TRBV19	.	TRBJ1-6
CASSLWGGEPQHF	TGTGCCAGCAGTTTATGGGGGGGGGAGCCCCAGCATTTT	.	TRBV27	.	TRBJ1-5
CASSEAQGADEQFF	TGTGCCAGCAGTGAAGCCCAGGGGGCTGATGAGCAGTTCTTC	TRBD1	TRBV25-1	.	TRBJ2-1
CASSVSAGGQRSEAFF	TGTGCCAGCAGTGTGTCCGCAGGGGGACAGCGGTCTGAAGCTTTCTTT	TRBD1	TRBV6-1	.	TRBJ1-1
CASSLSTGRSAEQFF	TGTGCCAGCAGCTTGTCGACAGGGAGGTCGGCTGAGCAGTTCTTC	.	TRBV5-4	.	TRBJ2-1
CASSLVDRFYEQYF	TGTGCCAGCAGCTTAGTCGACAGATTCTACGAGCAGTACTTC	.	TRBV7-9	.	TRBJ2-7
CASIIPGQGNQPQHF	TGTGCCAGCATAATACCGGGACAGGGGAATCAGCCCCAGCATTTT	TRBD1	TRBV28	.	TRBJ1-5
CSSSHRGSEQYF	TGTTCCAGCAGCCACAGGGGATCCGAGCAGTACTTC	TRBD1	TRBV7-9	.	TRBJ2-7